This T cell receptor beta chain was identified during a study of metastatic and nonmetastatic thyroid tumors. Each patient went into thyroid surgery without having received any treatment. The CDR3 contains 14 residues. The V and J ends lost 3 bases and 3 bases respectively, with 10 bases between them. The germline V gene encodes CDR1 SGHDT and CDR2 YYEEEE. From the PCR reads, TCRdb re-called clones with MiXCR. The table records approximately 37,000 clones, roughly a sixth of them present only once. This chain links TRBV5-6 with TRBJ1-5; weak D call: TRBD1 (5 bases). This TCR was sampled from a female donor with papillary thyroid cancer or a benign thyroid nodule (not recorded which). Some clones in this sample may be carry-over from other donors' samples. The source material was blood. The CDR3 DNA follows: TGTGCCAGCAGCTACCGACAGAACAATCAGCCCCAGCATTTT. Residues: CASSYRQNNQPQHF.